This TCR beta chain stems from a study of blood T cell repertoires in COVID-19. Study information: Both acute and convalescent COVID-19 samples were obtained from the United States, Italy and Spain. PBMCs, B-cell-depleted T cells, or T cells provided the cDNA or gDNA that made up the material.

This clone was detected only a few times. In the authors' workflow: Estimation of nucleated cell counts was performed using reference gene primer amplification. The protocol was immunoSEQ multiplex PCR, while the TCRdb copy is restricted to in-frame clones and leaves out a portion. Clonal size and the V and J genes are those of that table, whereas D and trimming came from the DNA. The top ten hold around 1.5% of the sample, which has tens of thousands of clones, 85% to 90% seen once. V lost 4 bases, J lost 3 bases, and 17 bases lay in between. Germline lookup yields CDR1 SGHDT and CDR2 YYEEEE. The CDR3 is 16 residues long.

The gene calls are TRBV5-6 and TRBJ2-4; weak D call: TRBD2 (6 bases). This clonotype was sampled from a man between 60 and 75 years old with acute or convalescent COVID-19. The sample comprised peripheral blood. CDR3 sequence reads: CASSTFRTGVKNIQYF. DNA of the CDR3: TGTGCCAGCAGCACATTTAGGACGGGGGTCAAAAACATTCAGTACTTC.